This TCR beta chain comes out of a study of shared clonotypes between healthy human individuals. Study-wide findings and caveats: Clonotypes which were not shared had lower generation probabilities than clonotypes that all four donors shared.

Researchers ran the assay at a deep level. Here immunoSEQ multiplex PCR was the method, and the copy in TCRdb shows in-frame clones only, minus some. This sample yields millions of clones, of which around nine tenths are seen a single time; over 0.12% belongs to the top ten. Subsets obtained from CD4+ cells comprised CD45RA+ naive and CD45RA-negative memory cells. Concerning this clone itself: No antigen is known for it.

Germline loops: CDR1 MNHEY, CDR2 SMNVEV (reference sequence). Trimming took off 5 bases at V and 5 bases at J, with 15 bases between the two ends. The CDR3 totals 14 residues. The chain carries TRBV27 and TRBJ2-5; a possible D gene is TRBD1 (6 bases). The sample consisted of naive CD4+ T cells sorted from blood. Subset reported: CD45RA+ positively selected. The clonotype was recovered from a man between 18 and 29 years old in good health. This CDR3 reads CASSPTGWGETQYF. Here the CDR3 DNA reads TGTGCCAGCAGTCCTACAGGGTGGGGGGAGACCCAGTACTTC.